One sample yielded the 32 T cell receptor beta chains listed below, sequenced in a study of blood T cells in healthy people across ages. Alongside a J-beta primer mix, a sample-barcoded 5' primer served in a second PCR lasting roughly 7 to 12 cycles. TCRdb redid the calling of the 5' RACE reads with MiXCR, one entry per CDR3 protein. The sample contains about 590,000 distinct CDR3 sequences, approximately 30% of which appear only once. Sequencing was carried out using blood. The receptors originated from a woman of 80 years or more in good health.

The V call is TRBV20-1, the J call TRBJ1-2, with 9 bases that match TRBD1. CDR3 length: 14 residues. The V and J ends lost 6 bases and 1 base, in that order; junction bases with no gene match: 6. CDR1 is DFQATT, CDR2 SNEGSKA, per germline (reference sequence). CDR3 protein: CSATGTGHNYGYTF. For the CDR3, the DNA is TGCAGTGCCACCGGGACAGGGCATAACTATGGCTACACCTTC.

This chain's CDR3 is CATSDLKAANEQFF. DNA of the CDR3: TGTGCCACCAGTGATTTGAAGGCGGCGAATGAGCAGTTCTTC. The chain joins TRBV24-1 to TRBJ2-1; D is unresolved. CDR1 is KGHDR, CDR2 SFDVKD, per germline. V lost 0 bases, J lost 7 bases, and 9 bases lay in between. The length of the CDR3 is 14 residues.

The J gene is TRBJ2-2, the V gene TRBV9; D gene ambiguous. V lost 0 bases to trimming and J lost 6 bases, with 12 bases between them. Germline lookup yields CDR1 SGDLS and CDR2 YYNGEE. The CDR3 runs to 15 residues. The CDR3 DNA sequence: TGTGCCAGCAGCGTAGCTATGGGGATGGCCGGGGAGCTGTTTTTT. It specifies CASSVAMGMAGELFF.

In its sample, this clonotype was seen many times. The V gene is TRBV7-2, the J gene TRBJ2-1; 9 bases line up with TRBD2. The J segment lost 4 bases and the V segment lost 2 bases, leaving 6 bases of the junction unmatched. CDR1 and CDR2 from the germline V gene are SGHTA and FQGNSA. The CDR3 runs 16 residues. For the CDR3, the DNA is TGTGCCAGCAGCTTAATCCCAGCGGGGGGATACAATGAGCAGTTCTTC. This translates into CASSLIPAGGYNEQFF.

This clonotype was counted many times. The chain uses TRBV5-1 and TRBJ2-3; D is tentatively TRBD1 or TRBD2 (5 bases each). Between the trimmed V and J ends, which lost 4 bases and 0 bases, there was a span of 15 bases. The CDR3 covers 16 residues. CDR1 and CDR2 from the germline V gene are SGHRS and YFSETQ. The CDR3 bases are TGCGCCAGCAGCGACGACGGGACCCCTAGCACAGATACGCAGTATTTT. The encoded protein is CASSDDGTPSTDTQYF.

This clonotype has at least ten counts. The V and J genes are TRBV6-2 or TRBV6-3 and TRBJ2-1, with unresolved D. The CDR3 is 15 amino acids. Germline V gene lookup returns CDR1 MNHEY and CDR2 SVGEGT. Trimming cost V 2 bases and J 9 bases, with 17 bases left between them. The CDR3 nucleotides are TGTGCCAGCAGTTACGATTTTCTAGGTTCGGCTGAGCAGTTCTTC. Translation gives CASSYDFLGSAEQFF.

V is TRBV15 and J is TRBJ1-1, with D hard to call. V lost 0 bases and J lost 1, with 6 bases in between. Germline-derived CDR1 and CDR2 are LNHNV and YYDKDF (reference sequence). The length of the CDR3 is 14 residues. CDR3 nucleotides: TGTGCCACCAGCAGAGATCTGGGGAACACTGAAGCTTTCTTT. Protein: CATSRDLGNTEAFF.

In regard to this clonotype: A junction boundary mismatches the germline segment, possibly from a read error. The chain recombines TRBV7-3 with TRBJ2-3; D is unresolved. Germline CDR1 reads SGHTA; CDR2 reads FQGTGA. The CDR3 runs 14 residues. CDR3 nucleotides: TGTGCCAGCAGTTTTTTCGGCATAGCAGATGCGCAGTATTTT. Its protein product is CASSFFGIADAQYF. Drawing the rest from reference TRBV7-3 and TRBJ2-3, the complete variable domain is GAGVSQTPSNKVTEKGKYVELRCDPISGHTALYWYRQSLGQGPEFLIYFQGTGAADDSGLPNDRFFAVRPEGSVSTLKIQRTERGDSAVYLCASSFFGIADAQYFGPGTRLTVL.

This clonotype was detected ten times or more. The CDR3 spells CATSRDSGNYGYTF. The CDR3 region has the DNA TGTGCCACCAGCAGAGATTCGGGGAACTATGGCTACACCTTC. The chain recombines TRBV15 with TRBJ1-2; unclear D gene. Trimming took off 0 bases at V and 2 bases at J, with 7 bases between the two ends. This CDR3 region has 14 residues. Germline V gene data show CDR1 as LNHNV and CDR2 as YYDKDF (reference sequence).

This clonotype was seen repeatedly, ten times or more. CDR3 in amino acids: CASSRGTSSSYEQYF. CDR3 nucleotides: TGTGCCAGCAGCAGAGGGACTTCTAGCTCCTACGAGCAGTACTTC. The V call is TRBV5-5, the J call TRBJ2-7, with D possibly TRBD2 on 6 matching bases. Germline loops: CDR1 SGHKS, CDR2 YYEKEE (reference sequence). The ends were cut back, 4 bases at V and 0 bases at J, with 14 bases in the middle. CDR3 length equals 15 residues.

This clonotype was found many times. The rearrangement uses TRBV7-3 and TRBJ2-5, with 7 bases that match TRBD1. The V segment lost 5 bases and the J segment 7 bases; nucleotides outside the gene matches: 7. The CDR3 loop spans 13 amino acids. The germline CDR1 and CDR2 sequences are SGHTA and FQGTGA. CDR3 loop: CASSPRGSGTQYF. The CDR3 DNA reads as TGTGCCAGCAGCCCCAGGGGGTCCGGGACCCAGTACTTC.

This clonotype occurred many times. The rearrangement uses TRBV5-5 and TRBJ2-1; D is undetermined. This CDR3 region has 11 residues. CDR1 SGHKS and CDR2 YYEKEE come from the germline V gene (reference sequence). V gave up 0 bases and J gave up 8 bases, with 3 bases separating them. CDR3 coding DNA: TGTGCCAGCAGCTTGGATTATGAGCAGTTCTTC. Its translation: CASSLDYEQFF.

This clonotype was picked up many times. The V call is TRBV20-1, the J call TRBJ2-1; either TRBD1 or TRBD2 may supply D (6 bases each). CDR3 length: 17 residues. Germline loops: CDR1 DFQATT, CDR2 SNEGSKA (reference sequence). V lost 6 bases, J lost 0 bases, and 21 bases lay in between. The CDR3 spells CSAARGGGLSSYNEQFF. CDR3 nucleotides: TGCAGTGCCGCCCGCGGAGGGGGGCTTAGCTCCTACAATGAGCAGTTCTTC.

Many counts were recorded for this clonotype. This sequence joins TRBV5-5 and TRBJ2-7; D not resolved. Germline CDR1 SGHKS, CDR2 YYEKEE (reference sequence). V lost 2 bases to trimming and J lost 0 bases, with 9 bases between them. CDR3 length: 14 amino acids. CDR3 residues: CASSFRASSYEQYF. The DNA for the CDR3 is TGTGCCAGCAGCTTTCGGGCCAGCTCCTACGAGCAGTACTTC. Looking up the rest from reference TRBV5-5 and TRBJ2-7 gives the full variable domain: DAGVTQSPTHLIKTRGQQVTLRCSPISGHKSVSWYQQVLGQGPQFIFQYYEKEERGRGNFPDRFSARQFPNYSSELNVNALLLGDSALYLCASSFRASSYEQYFGPGTRLTVT.

The V call is TRBV5-1, the J call TRBJ1-1; unclear D gene. The ends were cut back, 0 bases at V and 1 base at J, with 10 bases in the middle. This CDR3 is 15 amino acids long. Looked up from germline, CDR1 is SGHRS and CDR2 is YFSETQ. CDR3 nucleotide sequence: TGCGCCAGCAGCTTGGAGGGCAGGACGAACACTGAAGCTTTCTTT. This gives the protein CASSLEGRTNTEAFF.

This clonotype was detected a few times. A much bigger clone sits one base away, suggesting this may be a read error. The chain combines TRBV12-3 or TRBV12-4 with TRBJ1-2; possibly TRBD1 for D (5 bases). This CDR3 has 11 amino acids. The CDR3 nucleotides read TGTACCAGCTCAGGGTCCCGGGGCTACACCTTC. Amino acids: CTSSGSRGYTF.

This clonotype came up many times. V gene TRBV6-1 combines with J gene TRBJ2-3; no clear D. The CDR3 sequence is 15 residues long. V lost 4 bases to trimming and J lost 2 bases, with 13 bases between them. Germline CDR1 is MNHNS and CDR2 is SASEGT. CDR3 region: CASSVQVENTDTQYF. CDR3 coding DNA: TGTGCCAGCAGTGTTCAGGTAGAGAACACAGATACGCAGTATTTT.

Note on this clonotype: This may be a read error: a much more frequent sequence differs by one nucleotide. The CDR3: CTSSLEEAGSSYNEQFF. CDR3 nucleotides: TGTACCAGCAGCTTGGAGGAGGCGGGGAGCTCCTACAATGAGCAGTTCTTC. J is TRBJ2-1 and V is TRBV5-6; D might be TRBD2 (6 bases). CDR1 SGHDT and CDR2 YYEEEE come from the germline V gene. The CDR3 spans 17 residues.

This clonotype was recorded only once. V gene TRBV20-1 combines with J gene TRBJ1-3; D unresolved. Trimming left V 6 bases short and J 3 bases short, with 15 bases between. The CDR3 spans 14 residues. Germline V CDR1 and CDR2: DFQATT, SNEGSKA (reference sequence). The CDR3 sequence: CSAERSGDGNTIYF. DNA for the CDR3: TGCAGTGCCGAGAGGTCCGGGGATGGAAACACCATATATTTT.

On this clonotype itself: A single base separates this from a much larger clone, so it may be a read error. This chain's CDR3 is CATSSPTGRGYNEQYF. The DNA for the CDR3 is TGTGCCACCAGCTCCCCTACTGGGCGGGGGTACAATGAGCAGTACTTC. This sequence joins TRBV15 and TRBJ2-1, with 7 positions matching TRBD2. The tail of the sequence fits TRBJ2-7 better, so the J call may be wrong. This CDR3 is 16 amino acids long. Germline V gene data show CDR1 as LNHNV and CDR2 as YYDKDF (reference sequence).

The V gene is TRBV20-1, the J gene TRBJ2-1; 9 nucleotides line up with TRBD1. Near its end, the DNA agrees better with TRBJ2-7, so the J call may be wrong. CDR1 DFQATT and CDR2 SNEGSKA come from the germline V gene (reference sequence). The CDR3 has 15 residues. Written as DNA, the CDR3 is TGCAGTGCTGGGGGGACAGGGATTAAAGCCTACGAGCAGTACTTC. This sequence encodes CSAGGTGIKAYEQYF.

The V gene is TRBV15, the J gene TRBJ1-1; D is unresolved. CDR1 and CDR2 from the germline V gene are LNHNV and YYDKDF (reference sequence). CDR3 length: 14 amino acids. Trimming removed 2 bases at V and 0 bases at J, with 7 bases between. This CDR3 reads CATSRTAMNTEAFF. CDR3 coding DNA: TGTGCCACCAGCAGAACGGCCATGAACACTGAAGCTTTCTTT.

J is TRBJ2-7 and V is TRBV5-1, with TRBD1 matching 12 bases. The CDR3 has 14 amino acids. In germline, CDR1 is SGHRS, CDR2 YFSETQ. V gave up 6 bases and J gave up 6 bases; unmatched junction bases: 7. As DNA, the CDR3 is TGCGCCAGCACCCAGGGACAGGGGGCTGGCGAGCAGTACTTC. This sequence encodes CASTQGQGAGEQYF.

With respect to this clonotype: One base away lies a much larger clone, so this may be a sequencing read error. CDR3 DNA sequence: TGTACCACCAGCAGAGAGAGGGACAGAAATCAGCCCCAGCATTTT. Protein: CTTSRERDRNQPQHF. This chain uses TRBV15 with TRBJ1-5; TRBD1 aligns across 7 bases. This CDR3 has 15 residues. The germline V gene has CDR1 LNHNV and CDR2 YYDKDF (reference sequence).

Comments on this clonotype: Compared with germline, one end of the junction differs, possibly owing to a read error. The chain's CDR3 is CASSTTAGGYYSPLHF. The CDR3 DNA reads as TGTGCCAGCAGTACCACGGCAGGGGGCTATTATTCACCCCTCCACTTT. V and J are TRBV12-3 or TRBV12-4 and TRBJ1-6; 8 bases agree with TRBD1. The CDR3 length is 16 residues.

The chain has TRBV20-1 and TRBJ2-5, with D perhaps TRBD1 or TRBD2 (5 bases each). CDR3 length: 13 amino acids. Between the trimmed V and J ends, which lost 6 bases and 0 bases, there was a span of 11 bases. Germline loops: CDR1 DFQATT, CDR2 SNEGSKA (reference sequence). CDR3 sequence reads: CSAQQGHQETQYF. The CDR3 DNA sequence: TGCAGTGCACAGCAGGGACACCAAGAGACCCAGTACTTC.

The V and J genes are TRBV4-3 and TRBJ2-7, with a possible D match to TRBD2 (5 bases). Trimming left V 0 bases short and J 5 bases short, with 17 bases between. In germline, CDR1 is LGHNA, CDR2 YSLEER. CDR3 length: 16 amino acids. For the CDR3, the DNA is TGCGCCAGCAGCCAAGATGCGGGCCAGCCCGGTGACGAGCAGTACTTC. Its protein is CASSQDAGQPGDEQYF.

This clonotype was observed at least ten times. This chain links TRBV7-9 with TRBJ2-1; a possible D gene is TRBD2 (6 bases). The germline V gene has CDR1 SEHNR and CDR2 FQNEAQ (reference sequence). Trimming shortened V by 5 bases and J by 2 bases, and 16 bases separated the two germline ends. The CDR3 sequence is 16 residues long. CDR3 in amino acids: CASSPRDSHTYNEQFF. CDR3 coding DNA: TGTGCCAGCAGCCCTCGGGACTCCCACACCTACAATGAGCAGTTCTTC.

This sequence joins TRBV18 and TRBJ1-5; D not resolved. V was clipped by 4 bases and J by 1 base, with 14 bases between them. This CDR3 is 16 amino acids long. Germline V gene lookup returns CDR1 KGHSH and CDR2 LQKENI. The CDR3 DNA follows: TGTGCCAGCTCACTAGCGCGACGGGGAAGCAATCAGCCCCAGCATTTT. Amino acids: CASSLARRGSNQPQHF.

This clonotype has at least ten counts. The V gene is TRBV7-9, the J gene TRBJ2-5, with TRBD2 identical over 9 bases. The ends lost 5 bases at V and 11 bases at J; junction bases unmatched: 15. Germline V gene lookup returns CDR1 SEHNR and CDR2 FQNEAQ (reference sequence). The CDR3 has 15 residues. The CDR3 DNA is TGTGCCAGCAGCCCCCAGGGGCTAGCGGGGAATGAGCAGTACTTC. Translated, it gives CASSPQGLAGNEQYF.

Many counts were recorded for this clonotype. The rearrangement uses TRBV5-1 and TRBJ2-7, with 9 bases identical to TRBD2. Germline V lookup: CDR1 SGHRS, CDR2 YFSETQ. V lost 4 bases, J lost 6 bases, and 11 bases stayed unmatched. This CDR3 comprises 15 residues. For the CDR3, the DNA is TGCGCCAGCAGCCAGACCCCGACTAGCGGAATCGAGCAGTACTTC. This sequence encodes CASSQTPTSGIEQYF.

The sample holds many counts of this clonotype. This rearrangement joins TRBV13 to TRBJ1-2, with a possible D match to TRBD1 (6 bases). V lost 0 bases and J lost 3, with 8 bases in between. CDR3 length equals 14 residues. CDR1 is PRHDT and CDR2 is FYEKMQ in the germline V gene (reference sequence). CDR3 amino acids: CASSLGTGYYGYTF. For the CDR3, the DNA is TGTGCCAGCAGCTTAGGCACAGGGTACTATGGCTACACCTTC.